This T cell receptor (beta chain) derives from a study of blood T cell repertoires in COVID-19. TCRdb's copy holds only in-frame clones and misses some; the assay was immunoSEQ multiplex PCR. The sample shows roughly 100,000 clones, under 85% of them seen only once. Sequencing used peripheral blood. This TCR came from a woman in her sixties or seventies with acute or convalescent COVID-19.

CDR3: CASSQAATNAYEQYF. The CDR3 coding sequence is TGTGCCAGCAGCCAAGCCGCGACTAATGCCTACGAGCAGTACTTC. The gene calls are TRBV3-1 (or the pseudogene TRBV3-2) and TRBJ2-7; possibly TRBD2 for D (5 bases). Trimming took off 1 base at V and 2 bases at J, with 12 bases between the two ends. CDR1 is LGHDT, CDR2 YNNKEL, per germline (reference sequence). This CDR3 is 15 amino acids long.